These 20 T cell receptor beta chains came from one sample sequenced in a study of T cell repertoires in cytomegalovirus infection. TCRdb reanalysed the reads using MiXCR and keeps one entry per CDR3 protein. The sample contains about 250,000 distinct CDR3 sequences, over 15% of which appear only once. The sample was CD8+ T cells from PBMCs. The source is a human donor in good health (CMV status not recorded). Some clones in this sample may be carry-over from other donors' samples.

The J gene is TRBJ2-1, the V gene TRBV12-3 or TRBV12-4, with D possibly TRBD1 on 6 matching bases. Between the trimmed V and J ends, which lost 5 bases and 1 base, there was a span of 15 bases. CDR3 size: 16 residues. The CDR3 region has the DNA TGTGCCAGCAGTCCATACCCGGACAGTTCCTACAATGAGCAGTTCTTC. Translating gives CASSPYPDSSYNEQFF.

The V and J genes are TRBV6-2 or TRBV6-3 and TRBJ2-7, with 9 bases matching TRBD1. Germline loops: CDR1 MNHEY, CDR2 SVGEGT. J lost 5 bases, V lost 6 bases, and 14 bases had no gene match. The CDR3 runs to 16 residues. The CDR3 here is CASSLFPGQGKNEQYF. In nucleotides, the CDR3 is TGTGCCAGCAGCCTTTTCCCGGGACAGGGTAAGAACGAGCAGTACTTC.

This clonotype was observed many times. The rearrangement joins TRBV6-5 to TRBJ1-1, with D possibly matching TRBD1 (6 bases). V was pared by 0 bases and J by 3 bases, with 11 bases between. Germline V gives CDR1 MNHEY, CDR2 SVGAGI. The CDR3 is 15 residues long. CDR3 in DNA: TGTGCCAGCAGTTACTCCCTGACAGGTTACACTGAAGCTTTCTTT. This encodes CASSYSLTGYTEAFF.

There are a few counts of this clonotype. The V and J genes are TRBV27 and TRBJ2-7; no clear D. Germline V lookup: CDR1 MNHEY, CDR2 SMNVEV (reference sequence). Deletions cut 0 bases from V and 0 bases from J, with 15 bases between. The CDR3 extends over 17 amino acids. The CDR3 sequence: CASSLSVPTHPSYEQYF. Written as DNA, the CDR3 is TGTGCCAGCAGTTTATCGGTTCCGACACATCCCTCCTACGAGCAGTACTTC.

This clonotype was seen ten or more times. The rearrangement joins TRBV7-8 to TRBJ2-6; D is possibly TRBD2 (6 bases). The CDR3 has 20 residues. V lost 2 bases and J 4 bases, leaving 24 bases between the germline ends. The germline CDR1 and CDR2 sequences are SGHVS and FQNEAQ. The CDR3 reads CASSLLGREAGVRGANVLTF. The CDR3, as DNA: TGTGCCAGCAGCTTATTGGGCAGGGAGGCTGGTGTTAGAGGGGCCAACGTCCTGACTTTC. The full variable domain, in which reference TRBV7-8 and TRBJ2-6 provide the parts outside the CDR3, is GAGVSQSPRYKVAKRGQDVALRCDPISGHVSLFWYQQALGQGPEFLTYFQNEAQLDKSGLPSDRFFAERPEGSVSTLKIQRTQQEDSAVYLCASSLLGREAGVRGANVLTFGAGSRLTVL.

The rearrangement joins TRBV24-1 to TRBJ2-3; D is unclear. Per the germline V gene, CDR1 is KGHDR and CDR2 is SFDVKD. This CDR3 is built from 16 residues. Trimming cost V 3 bases and J 3 bases, with 15 bases left between them. The CDR3 nucleotides are TGTGCCACCAGTGATCCCGGACGCGAGGTAACAGATACGCAGTATTTT. Protein: CATSDPGREVTDTQYF.

This clonotype was counted between two and nine times. This chain connects TRBV28 to TRBJ2-1; 8 nucleotides align to TRBD2. The trim removed 5 bases at V and 3 bases at J, leaving 9 bases unmatched. CDR1 and CDR2 (germline): MDHEN, SYDVKM. The CDR3 covers 16 residues. CDR3 sequence reads: CASSPSGGILYNEQFF. The CDR3 nucleotides read TGTGCCAGCAGTCCAAGCGGGGGAATCCTCTACAATGAGCAGTTCTTC.

This clonotype was counted a few times. The V gene is TRBV28, the J gene TRBJ1-5; D not resolved. Trimming pared 2 bases from V and 5 bases from J, leaving 7 bases between. The CDR3 length is 13 residues. Germline V gene data show CDR1 as MDHEN and CDR2 as SYDVKM. CDR3 region: CASSLSRHQPQHF. The CDR3 DNA reads TGTGCCAGCAGTTTAAGCCGGCATCAGCCCCAGCATTTT.

The chain joins TRBV6-2 or TRBV6-3 to TRBJ2-7; 7 bases line up with TRBD1. CDR3 length: 15 residues. Trimming at V came to 7 bases and at J to 3 bases, leaving 12 bases not matched to a gene. The germline CDR1 and CDR2 sequences are MNHEY and SVGEGT. The CDR3 sequence is CASIKDRELGYEQYF. The CDR3 nucleotides are TGTGCCAGCATAAAAGACAGGGAATTAGGCTACGAGCAGTACTTC.

This clonotype has a handful of counts. The rearrangement links TRBV29-1 to TRBJ2-5; 8 nucleotides match TRBD1. CDR1 and CDR2 from the germline V gene are SQVTM and ANQGSEA. CDR3 size: 13 residues. V dropped 8 bases and J dropped 5; count of bases not matched to a gene: 10. CDR3 loop: CSTRQGMSETQYF. DNA for the CDR3: TGCAGCACCCGACAGGGGATGTCTGAGACCCAGTACTTC. The full variable domain, completed using reference TRBV29-1 and TRBJ2-5, is SAVISQKPSRDICQRGTSLTIQCQVDSQVTMMFWYRQQPGQSLTLIATANQGSEATYESGFVIDKFPISRPNLTFSTLTVSNMSPEDSSIYLCSTRQGMSETQYFGPGTRLLVL.

The chain employs TRBV7-9 and TRBJ2-1; D call uncertain. This CDR3 is 14 amino acids long. Germline assignment: CDR1 SEHNR and CDR2 FQNEAQ (reference sequence). Trimming shortened V by 1 base and J by 7 bases, and 11 bases separated the two germline ends. CDR3 sequence (DNA): TGTGCCAGCAGCTTAGTTCTAGACCGAAATGAGCAGTTCTTC. It codes for CASSLVLDRNEQFF.

The CDR3 region has the DNA TGTGCCAGCAGCCAAGATAAGACTAGCGGGAAAGAGACCCAGTACTTC. Translated: CASSQDKTSGKETQYF. V usage is TRBV3-1 and J usage is TRBJ2-5, with 11 nucleotides matching TRBD2. J lost 3 bases, V lost 0 bases, and 3 bases had no gene match. The CDR3 contains 16 residues. Per germline, CDR1 LGHDT and CDR2 YNNKEL (reference sequence).

This clonotype was counted a few times. This sequence joins TRBV20-1 and TRBJ2-3, with 8 bases identical to TRBD2. CDR3 length: 14 amino acids. Trimming removed 0 bases from V and 5 bases from J; junction bases left unmatched: 4. Germline V gives CDR1 DFQATT, CDR2 SNEGSKA (reference sequence). As DNA, the CDR3 is TGCAGTGCTAGAGATCCCGGGGGGGGAGATACGCAGTATTTT. It codes for CSARDPGGGDTQYF.

The chain uses TRBV7-9 and TRBJ2-1, with 9 bases fitting TRBD2. The J segment lost 3 bases and the V segment lost 8 bases, leaving 5 bases of the junction unmatched. The CDR3 spans 14 residues. From germline, CDR1 is SEHNR and CDR2 FQNEAQ (reference sequence). The CDR3 coding sequence is TGTGCCAGCCCGGCGGGGGGGAACTACAATGAGCAGTTCTTC. It translates to CASPAGGNYNEQFF.

This clonotype was recorded at least ten times. The rearrangement joins TRBV6-2 or TRBV6-3 to TRBJ2-7; D ambiguous. The germline V and J ends were trimmed by 0 bases and 5 bases, with 8 bases remaining between them. Germline values: CDR1 MNHEY, CDR2 SVGEGT. This CDR3 is built from 13 residues. The CDR3 is CASSYSSRNEQYF. CDR3 nucleotides: TGTGCCAGCAGTTACTCATCGCGGAACGAGCAGTACTTC.

This clonotype was picked up many times. The chain links TRBV28 to TRBJ2-2; D may be TRBD1 (5 bases). This CDR3 is built from 16 residues. Per germline, CDR1 MDHEN and CDR2 SYDVKM. Trimming left V 2 bases short and J 5 bases short, with 15 bases between. The CDR3: CASSLPDSPLTGELFF. The CDR3 bases are TGTGCCAGCAGTTTACCTGACAGCCCTCTGACCGGGGAGCTGTTTTTT.

This clonotype was seen at least ten times. The V gene is TRBV7-9, the J gene TRBJ1-1; D remains ambiguous. Germline V gene lookup returns CDR1 SEHNR and CDR2 FQNEAQ (reference sequence). V lost 1 base and J lost 1, with 13 bases in between. The CDR3 spans 16 residues. The CDR3 sequence is CASSLGVGPPNTEAFF. The CDR3 DNA reads TGTGCCAGCAGCTTAGGTGTAGGACCGCCGAACACTGAAGCTTTCTTT.

The chain recombines TRBV6-2 or TRBV6-3 with TRBJ1-5, with D unclear. Per the germline V gene, CDR1 is MNHEY and CDR2 is SVGEGT. The V end was cut by 6 bases, the J end by 7 bases, with 13 bases between. There are 13 residues in the CDR3. The CDR3 bases are TGTGCCAGCAGCCACGGAGCGCCGCAGCCCCAGCATTTT. Its translation: CASSHGAPQPQHF.

The rearrangement joins TRBV7-6 to TRBJ2-1, with D unresolved. Germline values: CDR1 SGHVS, CDR2 FNYEAQ. Trimming took off 1 base at V and 13 bases at J, with 20 bases between the two ends. The CDR3 covers 15 residues. For the CDR3, the DNA is TGTGCCAGCAGCTTAGAGTTTTCTGGCTCTGACGGTCAGTTCTTC. It codes for CASSLEFSGSDGQFF.

Note on this clonotype: A read error may explain this, as a much larger clone is one base away. The V call is TRBV6-5, the J call TRBJ2-7; D is tentatively TRBD1 or TRBD2 (5 bases each). This CDR3 is 14 amino acids long. Germline CDR1 is MNHEY and CDR2 is SVGAGI. CDR3 in amino acids: CTSSYLGVPGEQYF. The CDR3 DNA sequence: TGTACCAGCAGTTACCTAGGGGTCCCGGGAGAGCAGTACTTC.